The 19 T cell receptor beta chains below were found in one sample sequenced in a study of blood T cells in healthy people across ages. A sample-barcoded 5' primer and a J-beta primer mix were used in a second PCR of roughly 6 to 11 cycles. TCRdb analysed the 5' RACE reads with MiXCR anew, one entry per CDR3 protein. The sample includes approximately 1.5 million distinct CDR3 sequences, roughly a third of them seen just once. Material: blood. The receptors here all came from a woman in her thirties in good health.

This clonotype was seen only a few times. The CDR3 nucleotides are TGCGCCAGCAGCCTCACAGGACTCTCTAACTATGGCTACACCTTC. Translated: CASSLTGLSNYGYTF. V usage is TRBV4-1 and J usage is TRBJ1-2, with a possible D match to TRBD1 (5 bases). Per the germline V gene, CDR1 is MGHRA and CDR2 is YSYEKL. Deletions cut 4 bases from V and 0 bases from J, with 12 bases between. The CDR3 sequence is 15 residues long.

The table lists this clonotype with a few counts. The chain employs TRBV27 and TRBJ1-1; D perhaps matches TRBD1 (6 bases). Per the germline V gene, CDR1 is MNHEY and CDR2 is SMNVEV (reference sequence). This CDR3 is 12 amino acids long. Trimming took 5 bases from V and 6 from J, leaving 10 bases between them. As DNA, the CDR3 is TGTGCCAGCAGTACAGGGTGGGCTGAAGCTTTCTTT. It encodes CASSTGWAEAFF.

This clonotype showed up just a few times. The chain has TRBV2 and TRBJ1-6; TRBD1 aligns across 10 bases. V gave up 2 bases and J gave up 7 bases; unmatched junction bases: 2. The CDR3 is 15 amino acids. Germline loops: CDR1 SNHLY, CDR2 FYNNEI. CDR3 coding DNA: TGTGCCAGCAGTGAATGGGGACAGGGGAATTCACCCCTCCACTTT. Translation gives CASSEWGQGNSPLHF.

This clonotype has more than one count but fewer than ten. The chain combines TRBV7-9 with TRBJ2-3; TRBD2 matches at 7 bases. Germline CDR1 SEHNR, CDR2 FQNEAQ (reference sequence). J gave up 7 bases and V 5 bases, and 6 bases lay outside the gene matches. The CDR3 spans 13 residues. The CDR3 sequence is CASSLREGYTQYF. In nucleotides, the CDR3 is TGTGCCAGCAGCCTAAGGGAGGGCTATACGCAGTATTTT.

This clonotype was detected a few times. The V and J genes are TRBV27 and TRBJ2-5; D might be TRBD1 (5 bases). Trimming pared 6 bases from V and 1 base from J, leaving 15 bases between. Germline V lookup: CDR1 MNHEY, CDR2 SMNVEV (reference sequence). This CDR3 comprises 15 residues. As DNA, the CDR3 is TGTGCCAGCAGAAGTAAGGGAAGGGGCCAAGAGACCCAGTACTTC. This sequence encodes CASRSKGRGQETQYF.

The rearrangement links TRBV20-1 to TRBJ1-3; the D is unclear. Germline CDR1 and CDR2: DFQATT and SNEGSKA (reference sequence). The CDR3 has 14 amino acids. With 6 bases removed from V and 0 bases from J, the gap between germline ends came to 12 bases. CDR3 sequence: CSARSGRSGNTIYF. CDR3 in DNA: TGCAGTGCCCGCAGCGGACGCTCTGGAAACACCATATATTTT.

The chain employs TRBV30 and TRBJ2-1; 8 positions agree with TRBD2. The CDR3 covers 17 residues. Trimming at V came to 1 base and at J to 2 bases, leaving 10 bases not matched to a gene. Germline CDR1 is GTSNPN and CDR2 is SVGIG (reference sequence). The CDR3 bases are TGTGCCTGGAGTGCCCCCAGTAGCGGGAAAACCTACAATGAGCAGTTCTTC. It translates to CAWSAPSSGKTYNEQFF.

The genes are TRBV12-3 or TRBV12-4 and TRBJ2-4; D unresolved. The CDR3 extends over 13 amino acids. V was pared by 4 bases and J by 13 bases, with 17 bases between. For the CDR3, the DNA is TGTGCCAGCAGTTATGCAACCCTCAGCGAACAGTACTTC. Translating gives CASSYATLSEQYF.

Comment on this clonotype: A read error is possible here, since a much larger clone lies one base away. V is TRBV4-1 and J is TRBJ2-7, with 9 bases that match TRBD1. The CDR3 runs 16 residues. The ends lost 0 bases at V and 5 bases at J; junction bases unmatched: 8. Germline values: CDR1 MGHRA, CDR2 YSYEKL. As DNA, the CDR3 is TGCGCCAGCAGCCAAGAGAGGAGACAGGGGGTGAACGAGCAGTACTTC. This translates into CASSQERRQGVNEQYF.

This clonotype was picked up a small number of times. This sequence joins TRBV3-1 and TRBJ2-3; perhaps D is TRBD1 or TRBD2 (6 bases each). The germline V and J ends were trimmed by 0 bases and 8 bases, with 15 bases remaining between them. CDR1 is LGHDT, CDR2 YNNKEL, per germline (reference sequence). The CDR3 covers 15 residues. DNA of the CDR3: TGTGCCAGCAGCCAAGAAACCGGGGGCGGTGGTACGCAGTATTTT. Residues: CASSQETGGGGTQYF.

This clonotype was observed many times. This rearrangement joins TRBV29-1 to TRBJ2-1; D unresolved. Per germline, CDR1 SQVTM and CDR2 ANQGSEA. The ends were cut back, 4 bases at V and 7 bases at J, with 8 bases in the middle. The CDR3 is made up of 11 amino acids. The CDR3 DNA is TGCAGCGTTGTCCCGTCGAATGAGCAGTTCTTC. This codes for CSVVPSNEQFF.

This clonotype was picked up a small number of times. The chain employs TRBV15 and TRBJ1-4; 7 bases align to TRBD1. Losses at the gene ends were 5 bases for V and 8 bases for J; bases not matched to a gene: 2. The CDR3 has 12 residues. Germline assignment: CDR1 LNHNV and CDR2 YYDKDF (reference sequence). Here the CDR3 reads CATSYRGEKLFF. For the CDR3, the DNA is TGTGCCACCAGCTACAGGGGCGAAAAACTGTTTTTT.

The rearrangement uses TRBV12-3 or TRBV12-4 and TRBJ1-1; weak D call: TRBD1 (6 bases). The CDR3 length is 13 residues. Deletions cut 3 bases from V and 11 bases from J, with 16 bases between. The CDR3 region is CASSFTHRESAFF. The CDR3 DNA reads as TGTGCCAGCAGTTTCACACACAGGGAGTCTGCTTTCTTT.

This clonotype was counted between two and nine times. This chain joins TRBV12-3 or TRBV12-4 and TRBJ1-2; D ambiguous. The CDR3 totals 14 residues. V was shortened by 6 bases and J by 0 bases, with 11 bases between the two germline ends. In nucleotides, the CDR3 is TGTGCCAGCAGCGACAAACTAGCTAACTATGGCTACACCTTC. Translating it yields CASSDKLANYGYTF.

A few counts support this clonotype. The chain recombines TRBV18 with TRBJ2-2; D not certain. The CDR3 contains 13 residues. The ends were cut back, 9 bases at V and 3 bases at J, with 11 bases in the middle. Germline CDR1 is KGHSH and CDR2 is LQKENI. The CDR3 DNA follows: TGTGCCAGTACACCGGGTGACACCGGGGAGCTGTTTTTT. Its translation: CASTPGDTGELFF. Filled out from reference TRBV18 and TRBJ2-2, the complete variable domain reads NAGVMQNPRHLVRRRGQEARLRCSPMKGHSHVYWYRQLPEEGLKFMVYLQKENIIDESGMPKERFSAEFPKEGPSILRIQQVVRGDSAAYFCASTPGDTGELFFGEGSRLTVL.

This clonotype showed up just a few times. The rearrangement joins TRBV7-9 to TRBJ2-7; the D gene is possibly TRBD2 (7 bases). CDR3 length: 16 residues. Germline V gives CDR1 SEHNR, CDR2 FQNEAQ (reference sequence). Trimming left V 0 bases short and J 3 bases short, with 15 bases between. The CDR3 protein is CASSLAGGGLVYEQYF. The CDR3 nucleotides are TGTGCCAGCAGCTTAGCGGGAGGGGGGCTCGTCTACGAGCAGTACTTC.

The gene calls are TRBV4-2 and TRBJ2-7; 8 positions agree with TRBD2. CDR1 and CDR2 (germline): LGHNA, YNFKEQ. This CDR3 region has 17 residues. Germline trimming cut 1 base from V and 2 bases from J; bases unmatched to any gene: 10. This CDR3 is CASSQGTAGEGTYEQYF. The CDR3 coding sequence is TGTGCCAGCAGCCAAGGGACAGCGGGGGAAGGGACCTACGAGCAGTACTTC.

This clonotype was observed a few times. The chain combines TRBV4-2 with TRBJ2-1; D call uncertain. The germline V gene has CDR1 LGHNA and CDR2 YNFKEQ. Trimming took off 0 bases at V and 3 bases at J, with 9 bases between the two ends. The CDR3 is 15 residues long. DNA of the CDR3: TGTGCCAGCAGCCAAGATGGTAACTTCTACAATGAGCAGTTCTTC. It encodes CASSQDGNFYNEQFF.

This sequence joins TRBV10-3 and TRBJ2-2; D call uncertain. Germline V gives CDR1 ENHRY, CDR2 SYGVKD. The length of the CDR3 is 15 residues. Deletions cut 4 bases from V and 2 bases from J, with 11 bases between. CDR3 coding DNA: TGTGCCATCAGTGTCGGTCGGTCCAACACCGGGGAGCTGTTTTTT. Its protein product is CAISVGRSNTGELFF.